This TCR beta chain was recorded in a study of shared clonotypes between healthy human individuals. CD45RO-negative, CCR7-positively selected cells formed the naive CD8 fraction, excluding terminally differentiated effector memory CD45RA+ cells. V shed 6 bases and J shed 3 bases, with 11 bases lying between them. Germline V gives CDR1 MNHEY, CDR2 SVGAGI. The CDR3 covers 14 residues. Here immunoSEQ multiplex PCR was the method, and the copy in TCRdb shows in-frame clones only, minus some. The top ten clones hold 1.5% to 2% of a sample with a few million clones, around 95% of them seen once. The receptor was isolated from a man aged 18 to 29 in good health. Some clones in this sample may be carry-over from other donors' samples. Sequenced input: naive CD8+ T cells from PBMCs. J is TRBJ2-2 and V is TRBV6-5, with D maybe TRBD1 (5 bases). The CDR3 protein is CASSLDSYTGELFF. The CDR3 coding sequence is TGTGCCAGCAGCCTCGACAGTTACACCGGGGAGCTGTTTTTT.